These 10 T cell receptor beta chains share one sample of origin, sequenced in a study of human T cells and chemical hapten exposure (dated by TCRdb to about 2021). The library was built by means of RACE. TCRdb shows the sequencer as NextSeq 500. TCRdb took the public reads, trimmed them with fastp at Q25, ran MiXCR for clone calling and kept in-frame beta chains. Entries that share a CDR3 protein sequence are merged under the most common genes and DNA. The sample table shows fewer than 100,000 distinct CDR3 sequences, and 9.3% are seen once. Just over 2% of the sample is held by the ten biggest clonotypes. The label giving this sample's time point can be read as: patch test 2, 6 weeks after DPC sensitization. The treatment or condition label of this sample denotes: therapeutic diphenylcyclopropenone sensitization with weekly scalp DPC. The sample was whole blood, taken in connection with sensitization to the hapten diphenylcyclopropenone (DPC). The receptors derive from a woman aged 40 to 49 with alopecia areata. Some clones in this sample may be carry-over from other donors' samples.

The V call is TRBV28, the J call TRBJ1-4; a possible D gene is TRBD1 (6 bases). Per germline, CDR1 MDHEN and CDR2 SYDVKM. Trimming took off 7 bases at V and 5 bases at J, with 14 bases between the two ends. This CDR3 has 14 amino acids. CDR3 region: CASISWGRNEKLFF. The DNA for the CDR3 is TGTGCCAGCATCTCGTGGGGGCGGAATGAAAAACTGTTTTTT. The whole variable domain, remainder taken from reference TRBV28 and TRBJ1-4, is DVKVTQSSRYLVKRTGEKVFLECVQDMDHENMFWYRQDPGLGLRLIYFSYDVKMKEKGDIPEGYSVSREKKERFSLILESASTNQTSMYLCASISWGRNEKLFFGSGTQLSVL.

This clonotype was seen ten or more times. The chain recombines TRBV25-1 with TRBJ1-2, with a possible D match to TRBD1 (6 bases). Between the trimmed V and J ends, which lost 1 base and 2 bases, there was a span of 14 bases. This CDR3 has 16 residues. The germline V gene encodes CDR1 MGHDK and CDR2 SYGVNS. The CDR3 here is CASSESGHLRNYGYTF. The CDR3 DNA is TGTGCCAGCAGTGAATCGGGACACTTAAGGAACTATGGCTACACCTTC.

The chain has TRBV18 and TRBJ2-5; D ambiguous. The V gene's germline CDR1 is KGHSH and CDR2 LQKENI. The CDR3 extends over 13 amino acids. V was clipped by 3 bases and J by 1 base, with 6 bases between them. CDR3 region: CASSPRSQETQYF. CDR3 sequence (DNA): TGTGCCAGCTCACCGCGGAGCCAAGAGACCCAGTACTTC.

The chain links TRBV20-1 to TRBJ2-3, with D possibly matching TRBD2 (6 bases). The CDR3 runs to 15 residues. The V and J ends lost 5 bases and 0 bases respectively, with 15 bases between them. The germline V gene has CDR1 DFQATT and CDR2 SNEGSKA (reference sequence). The DNA of the CDR3 is TGCAGTGCTCACCGGCGGAGCGGGAGCACAGATACGCAGTATTTT. Translated: CSAHRRSGSTDTQYF.

This chain joins TRBV5-4 and TRBJ2-2; 10 positions agree with TRBD2. The CDR3 is made up of 14 amino acids. Germline-derived CDR1 and CDR2 are SGHNT and YYREEE (reference sequence). The ends lost 9 bases at V and 7 bases at J; junction bases unmatched: 9. The CDR3 loop reads CATRRLAGDGELFF. The DNA for the CDR3 is TGTGCCACCAGACGCCTAGCGGGAGACGGGGAGCTGTTTTTT.

This clonotype was seen a few times. This chain links TRBV12-3 or TRBV12-4 with TRBJ2-2, with D possibly being TRBD2 (6 bases). Trimming shortened V by 8 bases and J by 2 bases, and 15 bases separated the two germline ends. The CDR3 contains 15 residues. The CDR3 loop reads CASGGGVVNTGELFF. CDR3 nucleotides: TGTGCCAGCGGAGGAGGGGTAGTAAACACCGGGGAGCTGTTTTTT.

At least ten counts were recorded for this clonotype. The rearrangement uses TRBV7-3 and TRBJ2-5, with a possible D match to TRBD2 (6 bases). CDR3 length: 12 residues. Trimming took 0 bases from V and 9 from J, leaving 8 bases between them. CDR1 and CDR2 (germline): SGHTA, FQGTGA. The CDR3 sequence is CASSLTEGPQYF. The CDR3 nucleotides are TGTGCCAGCAGCTTAACGGAGGGGCCCCAGTACTTC.

In DNA, the CDR3 is TGTGCCAGCAGCCAAGGGCAGACCCGTAATTCACCCCTCCACTTT. Its translation: CASSQGQTRNSPLHF. The chain is built from TRBV14 and TRBJ1-6; D is ambiguous. The germline gives CDR1 SGHDN, CDR2 FVKESK. The length of the CDR3 is 15 residues. The V end lost 1 base, the J end lost 6 bases, and 10 bases lay between the germline ends. Full variable domain (missing parts from reference TRBV14 and TRBJ1-6): EAGVTQFPSHSVIEKGQTVTLRCDPISGHDNLYWYRRVMGKEIKFLLHFVKESKQDESGMPNNRFLAERTGGTYSTLKVQPAELEDSGVYFCASSQGQTRNSPLHFGNGTRLTVT.

The V and J genes are TRBV5-4 and TRBJ2-2; D tentatively fits TRBD1 or TRBD2 (5 bases each). Trimming cost V 4 bases and J 7 bases, with 11 bases left between them. This CDR3 spans 13 amino acids. Per the germline V gene, CDR1 is SGHNT and CDR2 is YYREEE (reference sequence). The CDR3 bases are TGTGCCAGCAGCGTGAGGGGTGGCGGGGAGCTGTTTTTT. This encodes CASSVRGGGELFF.

This clonotype was recorded at least ten times. This chain joins TRBV2 and TRBJ2-2; TRBD2 is a possible D gene (5 bases). This CDR3 spans 15 amino acids. CDR1 is SNHLY, CDR2 FYNNEI, per germline. V dropped 6 bases and J dropped 6 bases, with 17 bases sitting between them. Here the CDR3 reads CASSLDLAGSGELFF. The CDR3 bases are TGTGCCAGCAGCCTGGACTTAGCAGGTTCCGGGGAGCTGTTTTTT.